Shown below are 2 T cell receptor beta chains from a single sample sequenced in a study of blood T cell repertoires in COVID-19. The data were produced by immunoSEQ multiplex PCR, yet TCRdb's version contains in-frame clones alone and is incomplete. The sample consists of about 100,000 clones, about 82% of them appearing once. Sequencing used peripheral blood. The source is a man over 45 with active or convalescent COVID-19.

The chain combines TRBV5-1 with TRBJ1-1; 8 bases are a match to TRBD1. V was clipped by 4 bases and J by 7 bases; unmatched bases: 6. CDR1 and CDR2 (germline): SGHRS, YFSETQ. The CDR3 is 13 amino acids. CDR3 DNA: TGCGCCAGCAGCGTGACAGGGGCGGGTGAAGCTTTCTTT. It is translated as CASSVTGAGEAFF.

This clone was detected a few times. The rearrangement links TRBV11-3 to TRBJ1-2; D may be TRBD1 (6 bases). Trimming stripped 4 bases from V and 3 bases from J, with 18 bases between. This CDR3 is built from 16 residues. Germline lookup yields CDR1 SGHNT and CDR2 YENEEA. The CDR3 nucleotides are TGTGCCAGCAGCTCCCGGTATCCTTCAGGGGACTATGGCTACACCTTC. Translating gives CASSSRYPSGDYGYTF.